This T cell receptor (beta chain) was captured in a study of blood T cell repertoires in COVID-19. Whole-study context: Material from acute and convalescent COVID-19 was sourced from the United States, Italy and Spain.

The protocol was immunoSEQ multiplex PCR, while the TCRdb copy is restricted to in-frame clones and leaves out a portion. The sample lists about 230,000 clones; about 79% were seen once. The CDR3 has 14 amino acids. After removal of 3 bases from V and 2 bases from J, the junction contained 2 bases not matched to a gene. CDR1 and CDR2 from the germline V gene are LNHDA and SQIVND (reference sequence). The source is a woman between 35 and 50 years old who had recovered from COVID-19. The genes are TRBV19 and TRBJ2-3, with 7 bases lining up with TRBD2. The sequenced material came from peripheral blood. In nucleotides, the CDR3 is TGTGCCAGTAGTATCCGGGGGGACACAGATACGCAGTATTTT. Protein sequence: CASSIRGDTDTQYF.